The rows below give T cell receptor beta chains drawn from one sample of a study of CD8 T cells in ankylosing spondylitis. TCRdb re-called the 5' RACE reads with MiXCR, one entry per CDR3 protein. This sample has 300,000 to 400,000 distinct CDR3 sequences, with about 20% found just once. The sequencing sample was made of blood, either unsorted or a sorted T cell fraction (not recorded which). The receptors here all came from a male donor with ankylosing spondylitis. Both conserved end residues are part of each CDR3. D genes are given only for firm matches. The listing skips clone size in some rows; elsewhere it reads once, few, many or a size class.

clone size	D gene	V gene	J gene	CDR3 length	CDR3 DNA	CDR3 protein
.	.	TRBV7-8	TRBJ2-7	12	TGTGCCAGCACCCCGGGTGGGGGGGAGCAGTACTTC	CASTPGGGEQYF
few	TRBD1	TRBV5-1	TRBJ2-4	15	TGCGCCAGCAGCTTGGCCGGGACAGGGTGGGACATTCAGTACTTC	CASSLAGTGWDIQYF
.	.	TRBV12-3/TRBV12-4	TRBJ2-3	15	TGTGCCAGCAACCATGGGACTGGCGGCACAGATACGCAGTATTTT	CASNHGTGGTDTQYF
few	TRBD2	TRBV19	TRBJ2-1	14	TGTGCCAGCGGACCTAGCGGGAGAAACAATGAGCAGTTCTTC	CASGPSGRNNEQFF
few	.	TRBV7-2	TRBJ2-1	13	TGTGCCAGCAGCTTAGAACAGTACAATGAGCAGTTCTTC	CASSLEQYNEQFF
few	.	TRBV7-7	TRBJ2-1	15	TGTGCTAGCAGCCCGCTAGGCATTGGGTACAATGAGCAGTTCTTC	CASSPLGIGYNEQFF
.	.	TRBV25-1	TRBJ2-7	15	TGTGCCAGCAGTCCTACCACCGGGACTGGCTACGAGCAGTACTTC	CASSPTTGTGYEQYF
.	.	TRBV15	TRBJ2-3	13	TGTGCCACCAGCAGGACTAATTCAGATACGCAGTATTTT	CATSRTNSDTQYF
.	.	TRBV28	TRBJ1-4	14	TGTGCCAGCGGGCTAACGGGAACTAATGAAAAACTGTTTTTT	CASGLTGTNEKLFF
.	.	TRBV7-9	TRBJ2-7	15	TGTGCCAGCAGCCCCCAGGGGAGGGGGAACTACGAGCAGTACTTC	CASSPQGRGNYEQYF
few	.	TRBV4-2	TRBJ2-7	14	TGTGCCAGCAGCCAAGATAATAGCCTCTACGAGCAGTACTTC	CASSQDNSLYEQYF
.	.	TRBV20-1	TRBJ2-2	16	TGCAGTGCTAGAGATCAACGACTCGCGAACACCGGGGAGCTGTTTTTT	CSARDQRLANTGELFF
.	.	TRBV5-1	TRBJ1-5	16	TGCGCCAGCAGTCTCGAGGTGGGCTATAGCAATCAGCCCCAGCATTTT	CASSLEVGYSNQPQHF
.	.	TRBV3-1	TRBJ1-1	12	TGTGCCAGCATGGGAACAGTCACTGAAGCTTTCTTT	CASMGTVTEAFF
.	TRBD1	TRBV10-3	TRBJ2-7	14	TGTGCCATCAGTGCGGCAGGGGGCAACTACGAGCAGTACTTC	CAISAAGGNYEQYF
.	.	TRBV29-1	TRBJ2-1	14	TGCAGCGTCGCACGACGTGTAACTAACATTGAGCAGTTCTTC	CSVARRVTNIEQFF
few	.	TRBV7-7	TRBJ2-2	15	TGTGCTAGCAGCTCGACTACCCCGAACACCGGGGAGCTGTTTTTT	CASSSTTPNTGELFF
few	.	TRBV6-1	TRBJ1-1	16	TGTGCCAGCAGTGCGGGGGCGGGGGTCGCGAACACTGAAGCTTTCTTT	CASSAGAGVANTEAFF
.	.	TRBV5-1	TRBJ1-4	15	TGCGCCAGCAGCTCGGACGGCCTTTTAAATGAAAAACTGTTTTTT	CASSSDGLLNEKLFF
.	TRBD2	TRBV12-3/TRBV12-4	TRBJ2-1	14	TGTGCCAGCAGGGGGACTAGCGGGAGGATTGAGCAGTTCTTC	CASRGTSGRIEQFF
few	.	TRBV6-1	TRBJ1-3	14	TGTGCCAGCAGCCCCTATGACTCTGGAAACACCATATATTTT	CASSPYDSGNTIYF
.	.	TRBV14	TRBJ1-2	13	TGTGCCAGCAGCCAGCGGGACGGTTATGGCTACACCTTC	CASSQRDGYGYTF
.	TRBD1	TRBV24-1	TRBJ2-7	14	TGTGCCACCAGTGAAACAGGGGTGACCTACGAGCAGTACTTC	CATSETGVTYEQYF
.	.	TRBV5-4	TRBJ1-4	14	TGTGCCAGCAGCTTGGAAACAGGGAATGAAAAACTGTTTTTT	CASSLETGNEKLFF
.	TRBD1	TRBV27	TRBJ2-7	16	TGTGCCAGCAGTTTATCCCCACAGGGGGCCGGCTACGAGCAGTACTTC	CASSLSPQGAGYEQYF
.	TRBD2	TRBV29-1	TRBJ2-1	13	TGCAGCGCTGGACTAGCGGGAGGAAATGAGCAGTTCTTC	CSAGLAGGNEQFF
.	.	TRBV12-3/TRBV12-4	TRBJ1-1	14	TGTGCCAGCAGCCTACGGACACAGAACACTGAAGCTTTCTTT	CASSLRTQNTEAFF
many	TRBD2	TRBV7-9	TRBJ2-3	14	TGTGCCAGCAGCAGGACTAGCGGCACAGATACGCAGTATTTT	CASSRTSGTDTQYF
few	TRBD2	TRBV3-1	TRBJ2-2	16	TGTGCCAGCAGCCGGGAACCGGGAGGGGTCACCGGGGAGCTGTTTTTT	CASSREPGGVTGELFF
few	.	TRBV7-2	TRBJ2-5	14	TGTGCCAGCAGCCGATCCAGCGTCCAAGAGACCCAGTACTTC	CASSRSSVQETQYF
.	.	TRBV28	TRBJ1-5	13	TGTGCCAGCAAAGACAGACCCAATCAGCCCCAGCATTTT	CASKDRPNQPQHF
.	.	TRBV12-5	TRBJ1-5	14	TGTGCTAGTGGCACAGGGTTCCGGGGGCAGCCCCAGCATTTT	CASGTGFRGQPQHF
.	.	TRBV12-3/TRBV12-4	TRBJ1-1	14	TGTGCCAGCAGTTCGGAGGCACTTGCTACTGAAGCTTTCTTT	CASSSEALATEAFF